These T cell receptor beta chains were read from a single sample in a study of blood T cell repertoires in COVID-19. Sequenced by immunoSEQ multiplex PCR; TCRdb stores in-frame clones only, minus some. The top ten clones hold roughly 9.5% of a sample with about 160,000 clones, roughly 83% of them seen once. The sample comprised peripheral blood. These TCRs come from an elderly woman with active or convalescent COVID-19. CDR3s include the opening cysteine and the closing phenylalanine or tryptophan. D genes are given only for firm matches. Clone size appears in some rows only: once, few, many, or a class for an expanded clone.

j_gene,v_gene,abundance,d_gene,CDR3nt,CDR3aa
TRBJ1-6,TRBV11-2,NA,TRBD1,TGTGCCAGCAGCGATCCGGGACAGAAAAATTCACCCCTCCACTTT,CASSDPGQKNSPLHF
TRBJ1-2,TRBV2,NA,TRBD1,TGTGCCAGCAGTGAAGGGACAGGGTACTATGGCTACACCTTC,CASSEGTGYYGYTF
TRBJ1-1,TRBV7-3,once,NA,TGTGCCAGCAGCTTAACCTACAGTACTAACACTGAAGCTTTCTTT,CASSLTYSTNTEAFF
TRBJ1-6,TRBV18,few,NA,TGTGCCAGCTCACCAGACTTGGTAAATTCACCCCTCCACTTT,CASSPDLVNSPLHF
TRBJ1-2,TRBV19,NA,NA,TGTGCCACCATAGGTGGTAACAGTAACTATGGCTACACCTTC,CATIGGNSNYGYTF
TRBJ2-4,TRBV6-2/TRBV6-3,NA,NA,TGTGCCAGCAGTTTCCCCCAGGGAGCCAAAAACATTCAGTACTTC,CASSFPQGAKNIQYF
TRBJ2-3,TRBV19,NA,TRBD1,TGTGCCAGTAGTGAGGGACAGGGGACCACAGATACGCAGTATTTT,CASSEGQGTTDTQYF
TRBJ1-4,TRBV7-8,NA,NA,TGTGCCAGCAGCCGAGAGCGGAGCGTTACTTCAACTAATGAAAAACTGTTTTTT,CASSRERSVTSTNEKLFF
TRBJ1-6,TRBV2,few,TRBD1,TGTGCCAGCAGTGCCCAGGGGGTTAATTCACCCCTCCACTTT,CASSAQGVNSPLHF
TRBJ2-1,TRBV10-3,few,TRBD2,TGTGCCATTAGGACCGGGACTAGCGGGGTGGGGGACCTAAATGAGCAGTTCTTC,CAIRTGTSGVGDLNEQFF
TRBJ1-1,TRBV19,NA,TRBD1,TGTGCCAGTCAGACAGGGCCGAACACTGAAGCTTTCTTT,CASQTGPNTEAFF
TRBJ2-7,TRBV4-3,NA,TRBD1,TGCGCCAGCAGCCAAGATAGGGGACAGGGGTTTTACGAGCAGTACTTC,CASSQDRGQGFYEQYF
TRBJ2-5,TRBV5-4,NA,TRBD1,TGTGCCAGCAGTTTCCGGGACAGGCAAGAGACCCAGTACTTC,CASSFRDRQETQYF
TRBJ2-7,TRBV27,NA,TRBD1,TGTGCCAGCAGTCGGGACAGGGTAATCGAGCAGTACTTC,CASSRDRVIEQYF
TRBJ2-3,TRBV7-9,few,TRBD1,TGTGCCAGCAGCTTAGAGGAGGACAGGGTTGGTATTGCGCAGTATTTT,CASSLEEDRVGIAQYF
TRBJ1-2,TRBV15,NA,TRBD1,TGTGCCACCGGACAGGGGGGACCGTATGGCTACACCTTC,CATGQGGPYGYTF
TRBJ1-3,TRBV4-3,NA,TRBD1,TGCGCCAGCAGCCAAGAGAGATTCGGTCAGGGGGAGACTTTCTCTGGAAACACCATATATTTT,CASSQERFGQGETFSGNTIYF
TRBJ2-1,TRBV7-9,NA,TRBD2,TGTGCCAGCAGCTTAGGCCTAGCGGGGGGGCAAAATGAGCAGTTCTTC,CASSLGLAGGQNEQFF
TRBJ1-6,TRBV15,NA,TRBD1,TGTGCCACCAGCAGAGATCAAGACAGGGTCCACTTT,CATSRDQDRVHF
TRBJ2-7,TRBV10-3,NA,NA,TGTGCCATCAGTGACTCAGGTCTCTACGAGCAGTACTTC,CAISDSGLYEQYF
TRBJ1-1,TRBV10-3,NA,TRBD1,TGTGCCATCCGCTCTGGACAGGGGAGGGCTTTCTTT,CAIRSGQGRAFF
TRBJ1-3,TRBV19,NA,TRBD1,TGTGCCAGTAGTTTTTCATCAGGGGGTGTTTACACCATATATTTT,CASSFSSGGVYTIYF
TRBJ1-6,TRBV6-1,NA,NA,TGTGCCAGCAGTGAAGGCTGGAGCTCCTATAATTCACCCCTCCACTTT,CASSEGWSSYNSPLHF
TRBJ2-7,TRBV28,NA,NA,TGTGCCAGCAGTGGAGGATCCTACGAGCAGTACTTC,CASSGGSYEQYF
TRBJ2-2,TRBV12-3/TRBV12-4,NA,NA,TGTGCCAGCAGTTTGGTCAGCGGGGAGCTGTTTTTT,CASSLVSGELFF
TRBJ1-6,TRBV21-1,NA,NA,TGTGCCAGCATCCCAAAAAGTTCAGGCTATAATTCACCCCTCCACTTT,CASIPKSSGYNSPLHF
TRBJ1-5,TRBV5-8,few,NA,TGTGCCAGCAGCGGGGGACACCTTTATCAGCCCCAGCATTTT,CASSGGHLYQPQHF